What follows are 26 T cell receptor beta chains derived from one specimen sequenced in a study of radiation and T cells in renal cell carcinoma. The table came from immunoSEQ multiplex PCR; TCRdb's copy has only in-frame clones and leaves some out. This table has approximately 70,000 clones, around three quarters appearing once. Time point given: blood 4 weeks post-SBRT, at nephrectomy. Specified treatment: 15 Gy SBRT to primary tumor, nephrectomy 4 weeks later. Sequences were derived from blood, sampled from a patient whose treatment included radiotherapy and nephrectomy. The receptors were gathered from a man aged 55 to 70 with renal cell carcinoma.

The chain links TRBV2 to TRBJ1-4, with D unclear. The V and J ends lost 8 bases and 7 bases respectively, with 14 bases between them. The CDR3 loop spans 13 amino acids. CDR1 is SNHLY and CDR2 is FYNNEI in the germline V gene. For the CDR3, the DNA is TGTGCCAGCCATCGGGCCGCGATTGAAAAACTGTTTTTT. It specifies CASHRAAIEKLFF.

This chain joins TRBV18 and TRBJ2-3; D might be TRBD1 (6 bases). V was trimmed by 6 bases and J by 5 bases, leaving 24 bases between them. The V gene's germline CDR1 is KGHSH and CDR2 LQKENI. The CDR3 runs to 17 residues. CDR3 DNA sequence: TGTGCCAGCTCGCGGAAGGACGACAGGCTGGCGGGAGATACGCAGTATTTT. This sequence encodes CASSRKDDRLAGDTQYF.

The chain carries TRBV9 and TRBJ2-2; the D is unclear. The germline V and J ends were trimmed by 8 bases and 0 bases, with 11 bases remaining between them. The CDR3 is 14 residues long. CDR1 and CDR2 (germline): SGDLS, YYNGEE. This CDR3 reads CASGSYANTGELFF. CDR3 nucleotide sequence: TGTGCCAGTGGATCTTACGCGAACACCGGGGAGCTGTTTTTT. Full variable domain (rest looked up from reference TRBV9 and TRBJ2-2): DSGVTQTPKHLITATGQRVTLRCSPRSGDLSVYWYQQSLDQGLQFLIQYYNGEERAKGNILERFSAQQFPDLHSELNLSSLELGDSALYFCASGSYANTGELFFGEGSRLTVL.

The chain is built from TRBV6-5 and TRBJ2-1; tentative D call: TRBD2 (6 bases). Germline assignment: CDR1 MNHEY and CDR2 SVGAGI. This CDR3 contains 14 residues. The V and J ends lost 7 bases and 5 bases respectively, with 15 bases between them. The DNA of the CDR3 is TGTGCCAGCACCTCAATTGGGGGGAACAATGAGCAGTTCTTC. It specifies CASTSIGGNNEQFF.

The chain links TRBV7-2 to TRBJ2-7; TRBD2 agrees at 8 bases. After removal of 5 bases from V and 0 bases from J, the junction contained 6 bases not matched to a gene. The germline gives CDR1 SGHTA, CDR2 FQGNSA. This CDR3 contains 15 residues. The CDR3 nucleotides are TGTGCCAGCAGCACCTCGGGAGGGCCCTCCTACGAGCAGTACGTC. Its protein product is CASSTSGGPSYEQYV.

This chain connects TRBV19 to TRBJ2-2; 9 bases line up with TRBD2. The CDR3 runs to 16 residues. The V gene's germline CDR1 is LNHDA and CDR2 SQIVND (reference sequence). V lost 4 bases and J lost 11; bases outside the gene matches: 14. This chain's CDR3 is CASSSFLIAGDSELFF. The CDR3 DNA is TGTGCCAGTAGTAGCTTCTTGATAGCGGGGGACAGTGAGCTGTTTTTT.

The genes are TRBV29-1 and TRBJ2-3; D is perhaps TRBD2 (7 bases). The V gene lost 3 bases and the J gene lost 4 bases, with 17 bases spanning the gap. The CDR3 has 15 residues. Germline CDR1 reads SQVTM; CDR2 reads ANQGSEA. The CDR3 nucleotides are TGCAGCGTTGATTCCGTGGGGGGGGGCCCAGATACGCAGTATTTT. Translated: CSVDSVGGGPDTQYF.

This rearrangement joins TRBV7-8 to TRBJ2-1; D is ambiguous. This CDR3 comprises 12 residues. CDR1 is SGHVS, CDR2 FQNEAQ, per germline. Trimming took off 6 bases at V and 2 bases at J, with 5 bases between the two ends. The CDR3, as DNA: TGTGCCAGCAGTGGTCCCTACAATGAGCAGTTCTTC. Translating gives CASSGPYNEQFF.

The chain carries TRBV18 and TRBJ1-3; a possible D gene is TRBD1 (5 bases). CDR1 is KGHSH and CDR2 is LQKENI in the germline V gene. The CDR3 sequence is 18 residues long. Trimming pared 2 bases from V and 2 bases from J, leaving 19 bases between. The CDR3 spells CASSPKSGRIRAGNTIYF. The CDR3 nucleotides read TGTGCCAGCTCACCAAAATCGGGACGGATCAGGGCTGGAAACACCATATATTTT.

This clone came up a few times. The chain combines TRBV7-9 with TRBJ1-1; D is uncertain. V was shortened by 1 base and J by 4 bases, with 1 base between the two germline ends. The germline V gene encodes CDR1 SEHNR and CDR2 FQNEAQ (reference sequence). The CDR3 loop spans 11 amino acids. CDR3 sequence: CASSLVTEAFF. For the CDR3, the DNA is TGTGCCAGCAGCTTAGTCACTGAAGCTTTCTTT.

The chain carries TRBV30 and TRBJ2-7; no firm D call. V lost 2 bases and J lost 0, with 11 bases in between. Germline CDR1 reads GTSNPN; CDR2 reads SVGIG (reference sequence). This CDR3 comprises 14 residues. The CDR3 sequence: CAWSYPARSYEQYF. Here the CDR3 DNA reads TGTGCCTGGAGTTATCCAGCTCGCTCCTACGAGCAGTACTTC.

On this clone itself: At the DNA level, this CDR3 is encoded by other sequences in the same sample as well. The chain uses TRBV27 and TRBJ2-7; D remains ambiguous. Germline V gene lookup returns CDR1 MNHEY and CDR2 SMNVEV (reference sequence). The CDR3 extends over 14 amino acids. V gave up 3 bases and J gave up 6 bases, with 15 bases separating them. Written as DNA, the CDR3 is TGTGCCAGCAGTTTCCGGGCGGAGTTTGGCGAGCAGTACTTC. Translating gives CASSFRAEFGEQYF.

This chain joins TRBV15 and TRBJ2-7; 9 nucleotides match TRBD2. Germline V CDR1 and CDR2: LNHNV, YYDKDF (reference sequence). The length of the CDR3 is 16 residues. V shed 3 bases and J 5 bases; nucleotides not matched to a gene: 11. The CDR3 here is CATSSSGRGGLNEQYF. CDR3 nucleotides: TGTGCCACCAGCAGCTCGGGGCGGGGGGGCCTGAACGAGCAGTACTTC.

V and J are TRBV30 and TRBJ1-3; 9 bases align to TRBD1. Unmatched junction bases numbered 10, after V lost 4 bases and J lost 3 bases. Germline values: CDR1 GTSNPN, CDR2 SVGIG (reference sequence). The CDR3 runs 16 residues. The CDR3 DNA sequence: TGTGCCTGGATGGGTCGGGACAGGGAGAGTGGAAACACCATATATTTT. This translates into CAWMGRDRESGNTIYF.

CDR3 amino acids: CASSWTRGGYTF. CDR3 nucleotide sequence: TGTGCCAGCAGTTGGACGAGGGGTGGCTACACCTTC. The V call is TRBV6-5, the J call TRBJ1-2; D perhaps matches TRBD1 (5 bases). The CDR3 consists of 12 residues. Germline-derived CDR1 and CDR2 are MNHEY and SVGAGI. V was cut by 4 bases and J by 7 bases, with 10 bases left in between.

The chain uses TRBV21-1 and TRBJ2-2; the DNA was not compared with TRBD1, the D call given in the table. TRBV21-1 is noted as a pseudogene. This CDR3 region has 14 residues. The CDR3: CASRGQMNTGELFF. The CDR3 bases are TGTGCCAGCAGGGGACAGATGAACACCGGGGAGCTGTTTTTT.

This clone was detected ten times or more. The rearrangement uses TRBV19 and TRBJ1-4, with D tentatively TRBD1 (5 bases). Germline CDR1 reads LNHDA; CDR2 reads SQIVND (reference sequence). Deletions cut 10 bases from V and 6 bases from J, with 18 bases between. This CDR3 is 14 amino acids long. In DNA form, the CDR3 reads TGTGCCACCAAAAAGATCAGGGAGGATGAAAAACTGTTTTTT. This gives the protein CATKKIREDEKLFF.

The chain employs TRBV29-1 and TRBJ2-2; D is ambiguous. The CDR3 spans 15 residues. Per germline, CDR1 SQVTM and CDR2 ANQGSEA. V was pared by 4 bases and J by 4 bases, with 16 bases between. This chain's CDR3 is CSVGLDQSSTGELFF. CDR3 bases: TGCAGCGTTGGGCTAGATCAGTCGAGCACCGGGGAGCTGTTTTTT.

This chain connects TRBV5-1 to TRBJ1-5; D is unclear. Germline values: CDR1 SGHRS, CDR2 YFSETQ. The CDR3 length is 14 residues. The V gene lost 2 bases and the J gene lost 3 bases, with 9 bases spanning the gap. CDR3: CASSFHEDNQPQHF. For the CDR3, the DNA is TGCGCCAGCAGCTTCCACGAGGACAATCAGCCCCAGCATTTT.

V gene TRBV6-5 combines with J gene TRBJ1-1; D ambiguous. Germline assignment: CDR1 MNHEY and CDR2 SVGAGI. The CDR3 extends over 11 amino acids. V was pared by 7 bases and J by 3 bases, with 6 bases between. In nucleotides, the CDR3 is TGTGCCAGCACCAGGTACACTGAAGCTTTCTTT. This gives the protein CASTRYTEAFF.

In DNA form, the CDR3 reads TGTGCCAGCAGTGTTATACTAGCGGCTTACAATGAGCAGTTCTTC. Amino acid sequence: CASSVILAAYNEQFF. The chain recombines TRBV2 with TRBJ2-1; 8 bases are a match to TRBD2. Germline values: CDR1 SNHLY, CDR2 FYNNEI. This CDR3 spans 15 amino acids. The V segment lost 4 bases and the J segment 4 bases; nucleotides outside the gene matches: 6.

The chain joins TRBV30 to TRBJ1-6; tentative D call: TRBD1 (5 bases). Germline CDR1 is GTSNPN and CDR2 is SVGIG (reference sequence). V was cut by 0 bases and J by 2 bases, with 17 bases left in between. The CDR3 consists of 18 residues. CDR3 amino acids: CAWSVSGTVATYNSPLHF. In nucleotides, the CDR3 is TGTGCCTGGAGTGTAAGTGGGACTGTAGCGACCTATAATTCACCCCTCCACTTT. The full variable domain, rest sourced from reference TRBV30 and TRBJ1-6, is SQTIHQWPATLVQPVGSPLSLECTVEGTSNPNLYWYRQAAGRGLQLLFYSVGIGQISSEVPQNLSASRPQDRQFILSSKKLLLSDSGFYLCAWSVSGTVATYNSPLHFGNGTRLTVT.

This clone was detected once. The J gene is TRBJ2-3, the V gene TRBV10-3; 9 nucleotides line up with TRBD2. Germline V gives CDR1 ENHRY, CDR2 SYGVKD. The length of the CDR3 is 16 residues. V shed 0 bases, J shed 6 bases, and the junction held 7 bases outside the gene matches. The CDR3 DNA reads as TGTGCCATCAGTGAGTCGAGACTAGCGGTGGAGGATACGCAGTATTTT. This codes for CAISESRLAVEDTQYF.

This sequence joins TRBV27 and TRBJ2-7; 7 bases match TRBD1. J lost 2 bases, V lost 6 bases, and 10 bases had no gene match. The CDR3 extends over 15 amino acids. Germline-derived CDR1 and CDR2 are MNHEY and SMNVEV (reference sequence). CDR3 sequence: CASRRDSGLAYEQYV. The CDR3 DNA reads TGTGCCAGCAGACGGGACAGTGGACTGGCCTACGAGCAGTACGTC.

This clone was seen a handful of times. The chain links TRBV18 to TRBJ2-1; D may be TRBD2 (5 bases). Trimming cost V 0 bases and J 2 bases, with 8 bases left between them. This CDR3 has 15 amino acids. Germline CDR1 is KGHSH and CDR2 is LQKENI. The CDR3 protein is CASSPPGSAYNEQFF. The CDR3 nucleotides are TGTGCCAGCTCACCACCAGGGAGCGCCTACAATGAGCAGTTCTTC.

The V call is TRBV7-9, the J call TRBJ2-3; D remains ambiguous. V lost 3 bases to trimming and J lost 6 bases, with 16 bases between them. Looked up from germline, CDR1 is SEHNR and CDR2 is FQNEAQ (reference sequence). The CDR3 contains 15 residues. CDR3 nucleotides: TGTGCCAGCAGCTTGTATCTCCCAGGAGAGGATACGCAGTATTTT. Translated, it gives CASSLYLPGEDTQYF.